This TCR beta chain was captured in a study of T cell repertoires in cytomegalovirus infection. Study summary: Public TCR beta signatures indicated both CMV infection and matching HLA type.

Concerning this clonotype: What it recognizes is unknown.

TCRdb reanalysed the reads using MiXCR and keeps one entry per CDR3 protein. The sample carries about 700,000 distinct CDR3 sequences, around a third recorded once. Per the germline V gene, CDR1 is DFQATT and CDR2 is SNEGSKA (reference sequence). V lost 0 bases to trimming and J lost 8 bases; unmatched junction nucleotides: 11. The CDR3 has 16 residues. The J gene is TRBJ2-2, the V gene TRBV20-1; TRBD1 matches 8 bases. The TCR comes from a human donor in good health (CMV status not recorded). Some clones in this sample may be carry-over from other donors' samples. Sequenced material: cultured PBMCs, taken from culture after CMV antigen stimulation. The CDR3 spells CSARDWRTGFFGELFF. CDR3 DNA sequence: TGCAGTGCTAGAGATTGGAGGACAGGGTTTTTTGGGGAGCTGTTTTTT.